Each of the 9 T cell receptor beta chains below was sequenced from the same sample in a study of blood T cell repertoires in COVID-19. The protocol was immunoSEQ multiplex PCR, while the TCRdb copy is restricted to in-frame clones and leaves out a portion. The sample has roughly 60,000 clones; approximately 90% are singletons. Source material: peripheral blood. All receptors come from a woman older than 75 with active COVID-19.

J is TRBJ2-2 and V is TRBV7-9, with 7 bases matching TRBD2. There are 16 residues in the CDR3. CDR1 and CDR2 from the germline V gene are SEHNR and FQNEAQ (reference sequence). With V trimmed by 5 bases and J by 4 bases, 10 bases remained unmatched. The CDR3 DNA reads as TGTGCCAGCAGCGGCCCTCCGCTAGCGGTCACCGGGGAGCTGTTTTTT. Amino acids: CASSGPPLAVTGELFF. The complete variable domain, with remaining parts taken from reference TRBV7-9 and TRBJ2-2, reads DTGVSQNPRHKITKRGQNVTFRCDPISEHNRLYWYRQTLGQGPEFLTYFQNEAQLEKSRLLSDRFSAERPKGSFSTLEIQRTEQGDSAMYLCASSGPPLAVTGELFFGEGSRLTVL.

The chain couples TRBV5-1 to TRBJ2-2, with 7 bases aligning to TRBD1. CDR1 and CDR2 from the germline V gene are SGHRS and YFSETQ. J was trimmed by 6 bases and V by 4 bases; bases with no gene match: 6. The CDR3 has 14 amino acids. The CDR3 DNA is TGCGCCAGCAGCCCCCGACAGGGTCCCGGGGAGCTGTTTTTT. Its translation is CASSPRQGPGELFF.

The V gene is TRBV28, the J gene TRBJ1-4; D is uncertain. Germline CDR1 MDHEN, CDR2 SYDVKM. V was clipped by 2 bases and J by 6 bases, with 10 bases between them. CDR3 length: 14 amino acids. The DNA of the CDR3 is TGTGCCAGCAGTTTAGGGCAGCAGGATGAAAAACTGTTTTTT. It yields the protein CASSLGQQDEKLFF.

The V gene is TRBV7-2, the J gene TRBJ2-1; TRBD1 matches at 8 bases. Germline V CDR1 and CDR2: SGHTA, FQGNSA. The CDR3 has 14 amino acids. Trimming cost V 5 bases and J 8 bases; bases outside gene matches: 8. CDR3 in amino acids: CASSTGQGIHEQFF. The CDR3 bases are TGTGCCAGCAGCACCGGACAGGGTATTCATGAGCAGTTCTTC.

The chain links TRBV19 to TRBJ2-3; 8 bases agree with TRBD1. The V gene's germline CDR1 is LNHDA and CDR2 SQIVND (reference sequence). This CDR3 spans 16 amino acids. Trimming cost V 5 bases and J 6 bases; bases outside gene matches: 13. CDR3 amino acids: CASSRNTGAGGDTQYF. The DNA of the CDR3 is TGTGCCAGTAGTCGCAATACGGGCGCAGGGGGCGATACGCAGTATTTT.

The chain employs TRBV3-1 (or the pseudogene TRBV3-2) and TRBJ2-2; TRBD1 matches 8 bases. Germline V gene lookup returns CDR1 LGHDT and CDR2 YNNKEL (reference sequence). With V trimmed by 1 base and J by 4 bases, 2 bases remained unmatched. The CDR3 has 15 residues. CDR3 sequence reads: CASSQGQGATGELFF. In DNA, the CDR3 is TGTGCCAGCAGCCAAGGTCAGGGGGCCACCGGGGAGCTGTTTTTT.

The CDR3 is CASRRRQGAQGGYTF. The DNA of the CDR3 is TGTGCCAGCAGACGGAGACAGGGGGCGCAGGGCGGCTACACCTTC. This chain uses TRBV3-1 (or the pseudogene TRBV3-2) with TRBJ1-2, with TRBD1 matching over 10 bases. CDR3 length: 15 residues. The germline gives CDR1 LGHDT, CDR2 YNNKEL (reference sequence). V lost 6 bases and J lost 8; bases outside the gene matches: 12.

CDR3 bases: TGTGCCAGCAGCCCCGTAGCGCCCGAGCAGTTCTTC. This codes for CASSPVAPEQFF. The J gene is TRBJ2-1, the V gene TRBV7-2, with D possibly being TRBD2 (5 bases). Germline V gives CDR1 SGHTA, CDR2 FQGNSA. CDR3 size: 12 residues. Between the trimmed V and J ends, which lost 5 bases and 10 bases, there was a span of 12 bases.

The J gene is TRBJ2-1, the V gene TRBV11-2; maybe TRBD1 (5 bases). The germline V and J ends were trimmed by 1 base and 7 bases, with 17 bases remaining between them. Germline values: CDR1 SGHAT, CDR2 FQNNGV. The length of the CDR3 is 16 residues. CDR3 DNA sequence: TGTGCCAGCAGCTTAGGGGCAGGGCAACCCTCTAATGAGCAGTTCTTC. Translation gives CASSLGAGQPSNEQFF.